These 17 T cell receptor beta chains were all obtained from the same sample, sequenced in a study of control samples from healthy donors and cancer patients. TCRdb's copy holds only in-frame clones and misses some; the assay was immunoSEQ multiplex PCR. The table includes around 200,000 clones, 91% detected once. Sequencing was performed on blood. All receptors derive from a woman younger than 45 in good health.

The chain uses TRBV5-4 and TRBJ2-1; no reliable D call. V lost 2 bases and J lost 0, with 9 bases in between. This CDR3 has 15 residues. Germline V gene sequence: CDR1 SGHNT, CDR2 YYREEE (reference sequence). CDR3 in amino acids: CASSFNLFSYNEQFF. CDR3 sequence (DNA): TGTGCCAGCAGCTTTAACCTTTTCTCCTACAATGAGCAGTTCTTC. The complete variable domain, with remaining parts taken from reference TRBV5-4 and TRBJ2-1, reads ETGVTQSPTHLIKTRGQQVTLRCSSQSGHNTVSWYQQALGQGPQFIFQYYREEENGRGNFPPRFSGLQFPNYSSELNVNALELDDSALYLCASSFNLFSYNEQFFGPGTRLTVL.

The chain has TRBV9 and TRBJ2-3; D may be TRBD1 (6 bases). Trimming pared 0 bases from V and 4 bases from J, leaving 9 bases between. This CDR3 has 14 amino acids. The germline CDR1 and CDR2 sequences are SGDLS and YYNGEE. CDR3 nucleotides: TGTGCCAGCAGCGTAGACAGGGCGGCAGATACGCAGTATTTT. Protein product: CASSVDRAADTQYF.

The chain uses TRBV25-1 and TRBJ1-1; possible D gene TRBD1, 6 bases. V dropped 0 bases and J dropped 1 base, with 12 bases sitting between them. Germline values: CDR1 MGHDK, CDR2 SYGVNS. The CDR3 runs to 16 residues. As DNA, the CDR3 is TGTGCCAGCAGTGAATACGGCAGGGGCGAGAACACTGAAGCTTTCTTT. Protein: CASSEYGRGENTEAFF.

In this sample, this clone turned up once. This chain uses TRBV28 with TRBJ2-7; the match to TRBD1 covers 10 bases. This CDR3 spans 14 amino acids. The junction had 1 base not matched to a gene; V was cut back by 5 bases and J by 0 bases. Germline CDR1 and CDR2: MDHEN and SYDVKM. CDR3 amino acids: CASSRTGGSYEQYF. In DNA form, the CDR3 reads TGTGCCAGCAGTCGGACAGGGGGCTCCTACGAGCAGTACTTC. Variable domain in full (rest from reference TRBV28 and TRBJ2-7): DVKVTQSSRYLVKRTGEKVFLECVQDMDHENMFWYRQDPGLGLRLIYFSYDVKMKEKGDIPEGYSVSREKKERFSLILESASTNQTSMYLCASSRTGGSYEQYFGPGTRLTVT.

The CDR3 loop reads CASSPRGVGSNQPQHF. DNA of the CDR3: TGTGCCAGCTCACCGAGAGGGGTAGGAAGCAATCAGCCCCAGCATTTT. The gene calls are TRBV18 and TRBJ1-5; D is possibly TRBD1 (5 bases). CDR1 is KGHSH and CDR2 is LQKENI in the germline V gene. Trimming took 3 bases from V and 1 from J, leaving 13 bases between them. The CDR3 loop spans 16 amino acids.

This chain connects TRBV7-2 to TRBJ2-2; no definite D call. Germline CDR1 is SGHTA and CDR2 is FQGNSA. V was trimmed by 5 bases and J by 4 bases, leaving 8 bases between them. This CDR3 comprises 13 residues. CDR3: CASSLRFTGELFF. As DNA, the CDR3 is TGTGCCAGCAGCCTCAGATTCACCGGGGAGCTGTTTTTT.

CDR3 region: CASSSSGGDTEAFF. In DNA form, the CDR3 reads TGTGCCAGCAGCTCCTCAGGGGGTGACACTGAAGCTTTCTTT. The gene calls are TRBV6-5 and TRBJ1-1; 7 nucleotides agree with TRBD1. This CDR3 region has 14 residues. Germline values: CDR1 MNHEY, CDR2 SVGAGI. The J segment lost 3 bases and the V segment lost 6 bases, leaving 7 bases of the junction unmatched.

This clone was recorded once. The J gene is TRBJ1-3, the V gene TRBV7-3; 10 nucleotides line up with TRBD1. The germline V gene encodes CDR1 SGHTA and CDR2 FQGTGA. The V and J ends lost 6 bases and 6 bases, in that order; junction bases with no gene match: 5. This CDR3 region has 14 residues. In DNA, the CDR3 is TGTGCCAGCAGTTCGGGACAGGGGAAAAACACCATATATTTT. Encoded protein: CASSSGQGKNTIYF.

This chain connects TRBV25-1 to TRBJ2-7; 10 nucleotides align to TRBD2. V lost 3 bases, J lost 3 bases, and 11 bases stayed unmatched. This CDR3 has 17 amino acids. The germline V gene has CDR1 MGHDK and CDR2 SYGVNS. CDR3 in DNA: TGTGCCAGCAGTGACACGGCGCTAGCGGGAGACCACTACGAGCAGTACTTC. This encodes CASSDTALAGDHYEQYF.

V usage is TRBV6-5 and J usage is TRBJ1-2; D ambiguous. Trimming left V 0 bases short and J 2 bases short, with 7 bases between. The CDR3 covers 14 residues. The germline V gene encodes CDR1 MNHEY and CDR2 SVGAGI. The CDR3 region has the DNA TGTGCCAGCAGTTACTCGGCCAGGAACTATGGCTACACCTTC. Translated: CASSYSARNYGYTF.

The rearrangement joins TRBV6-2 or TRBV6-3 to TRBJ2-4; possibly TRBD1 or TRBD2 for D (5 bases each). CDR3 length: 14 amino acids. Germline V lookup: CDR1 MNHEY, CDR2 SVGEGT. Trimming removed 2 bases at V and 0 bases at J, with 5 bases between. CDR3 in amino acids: CASSYGGAKNIQYF. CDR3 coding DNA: TGTGCCAGCAGTTACGGGGGAGCCAAAAACATTCAGTACTTC.

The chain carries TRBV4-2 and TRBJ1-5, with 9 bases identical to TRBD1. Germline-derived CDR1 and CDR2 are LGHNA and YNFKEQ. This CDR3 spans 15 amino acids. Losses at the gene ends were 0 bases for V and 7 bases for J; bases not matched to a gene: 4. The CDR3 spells CASSQDGQGSQPQHF. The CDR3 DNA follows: TGTGCCAGCAGCCAAGACGGACAGGGGTCGCAGCCCCAGCATTTT.

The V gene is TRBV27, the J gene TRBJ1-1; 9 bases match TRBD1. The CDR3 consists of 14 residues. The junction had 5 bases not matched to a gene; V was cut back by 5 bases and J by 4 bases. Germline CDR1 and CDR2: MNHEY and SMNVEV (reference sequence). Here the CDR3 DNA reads TGTGCCAGCAGTCCCCGACAGGGGGGCACTGAAGCTTTCTTT. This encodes CASSPRQGGTEAFF.

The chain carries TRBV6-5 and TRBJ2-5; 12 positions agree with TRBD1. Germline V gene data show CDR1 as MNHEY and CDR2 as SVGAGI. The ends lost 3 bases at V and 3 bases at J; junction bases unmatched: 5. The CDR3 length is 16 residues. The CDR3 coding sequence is TGTGCCAGCAGTTATACCGGGACAGGGGGCAAAGAGACCCAGTACTTC. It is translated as CASSYTGTGGKETQYF.

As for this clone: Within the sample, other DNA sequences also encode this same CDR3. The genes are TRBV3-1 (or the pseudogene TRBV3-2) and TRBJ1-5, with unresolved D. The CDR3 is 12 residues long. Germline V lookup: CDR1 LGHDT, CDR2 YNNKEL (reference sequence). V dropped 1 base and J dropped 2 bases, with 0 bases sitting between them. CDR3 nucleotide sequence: TGTGCCAGCAGCCAAGGCAATCAGCCCCAGCATTTT. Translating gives CASSQGNQPQHF.

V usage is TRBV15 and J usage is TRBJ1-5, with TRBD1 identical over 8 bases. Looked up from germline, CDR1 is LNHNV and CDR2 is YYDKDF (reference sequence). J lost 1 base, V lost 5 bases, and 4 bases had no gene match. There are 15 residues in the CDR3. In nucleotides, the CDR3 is TGTGCCACCAGCCGTGGGACAGGCAGCAATCAGCCCCAGCATTTT. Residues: CATSRGTGSNQPQHF. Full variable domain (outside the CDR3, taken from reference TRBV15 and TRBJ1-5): DAMVIQNPRYQVTQFGKPVTLSCSQTLNHNVMYWYQQKSSQAPKLLFHYYDKDFNNEADTPDNFQSRRPNTSFCFLDIRSPGLGDTAMYLCATSRGTGSNQPQHFGDGTRLSIL.

The DNA of the CDR3 is TGTGCCAGCAGCTCCCTAACATCGAGCTCCTACAATGAGCAGTTCTTC. It encodes CASSSLTSSSYNEQFF. V is TRBV11-3 and J is TRBJ2-1; D is uncertain. Germline CDR1 and CDR2: SGHNT and YENEEA. V was cut by 4 bases and J by 0 bases, with 13 bases left in between. The CDR3 consists of 16 residues.